The 9 T cell receptor beta chains below were found in one sample sequenced in a study of STAT5B mutations in CD4+ large granular lymphocyte leukemia. The data were produced by immunoSEQ multiplex PCR, yet TCRdb's version contains in-frame clones alone and is incomplete. The data contain 30,000 to 40,000 clones, around 85% of them singletons. Material: CD4+ T cells from blood buffy coats. The receptors were gathered from a human donor in good health.

This chain connects TRBV4-1 to TRBJ1-2; 8 nucleotides line up with TRBD1. With V trimmed by 4 bases and J by 5 bases, 9 bases remained unmatched. The CDR3 is made up of 15 amino acids. Germline V gene sequence: CDR1 MGHRA, CDR2 YSYEKL. The CDR3: CASSPRTGRLYGYTF. CDR3 DNA sequence: TGCGCCAGCAGCCCGCGGACAGGGAGGTTGTATGGCTACACCTTC.

The chain links TRBV5-1 to TRBJ2-5; no clear D gene. There are 11 residues in the CDR3. The V gene lost 5 bases and the J gene lost 4 bases, with 6 bases spanning the gap. CDR1 SGHRS and CDR2 YFSETQ come from the germline V gene. CDR3 DNA sequence: TGCGCCAGCAGGGAGAGAGAGACCCAGTACTTC. Translation: CASRERETQYF. The full variable domain, with the rest looked up from reference TRBV5-1 and TRBJ2-5, is KAGVTQTPRYLIKTRGQQVTLSCSPISGHRSVSWYQQTPGQGLQFLFEYFSETQRNKGNFPGRFSGRQFSNSRSEMNVSTLELGDSALYLCASRERETQYFGPGTRLLVL.

The V and J genes are TRBV6-1 and TRBJ2-7; 9 bases match TRBD1. This CDR3 is 15 amino acids long. V lost 6 bases, J lost 1 base, and 7 bases stayed unmatched. Germline CDR1 is MNHNS and CDR2 is SASEGT. Here the CDR3 reads CASRDRGGSSYEQYF. The CDR3 region has the DNA TGTGCCAGCAGGGACAGGGGAGGGTCGTCCTACGAGCAGTACTTC.

This chain joins TRBV7-3 and TRBJ2-2; D is unresolved. In germline, CDR1 is SGHTA, CDR2 FQGTGA. Deletions cut 5 bases from V and 5 bases from J, with 6 bases between. CDR3 length equals 12 residues. The CDR3 nucleotides are TGTGCCAGCAGCCCCCGGACCGGGGAGCTGTTTTTT. Translated: CASSPRTGELFF.

The chain combines TRBV5-4 with TRBJ2-3; unclear D gene. Germline V gene data show CDR1 as SGHNT and CDR2 as YYREEE (reference sequence). The CDR3 is made up of 15 amino acids. Between the trimmed V and J ends, which lost 4 bases and 1 base, there was a span of 13 bases. CDR3 in amino acids: CASSPDGWRTDTQYF. CDR3 sequence (DNA): TGTGCCAGCAGCCCAGACGGGTGGCGCACAGATACGCAGTATTTT.

In this sample, this clone turned up a few times. The V and J genes are TRBV5-6 and TRBJ2-5, with D possibly TRBD2 on 5 matching bases. V was clipped by 0 bases and J by 2 bases, with 11 bases between them. Per germline, CDR1 SGHDT and CDR2 YYEEEE. The CDR3 runs to 15 residues. This CDR3 is CASSLGGSAQETQYF. The DNA for the CDR3 is TGTGCCAGCAGCTTGGGGGGTAGCGCGCAAGAGACCCAGTACTTC.

V usage is TRBV28 and J usage is TRBJ2-5; tentatively, D is TRBD2 (6 bases). The V and J ends lost 5 bases and 1 base respectively, with 8 bases between them. This CDR3 contains 13 residues. Germline V CDR1 and CDR2: MDHEN, SYDVKM. DNA of the CDR3: TGTGCCAGCAGTGCCGGGGGCCAAGAGACCCAGTACTTC. It specifies CASSAGGQETQYF.

This clone was recorded once. The J gene is TRBJ2-5, the V gene TRBV27, with 7 bases that match TRBD1. The DNA end is more similar to TRBJ2-7, so the J call may be wrong. Germline V gives CDR1 MNHEY, CDR2 SMNVEV (reference sequence). The CDR3 has 15 amino acids. The CDR3 DNA follows: TGTGCCAGCAGTTTATCGGGGACAGACTCCTACGAGCAGTACTTC. It encodes CASSLSGTDSYEQYF.

The V and J genes are TRBV4-1 and TRBJ1-1; 9 nucleotides agree with TRBD1. In germline, CDR1 is MGHRA, CDR2 YSYEKL. The CDR3 sequence is 16 residues long. V shed 4 bases and J 1 base; nucleotides not matched to a gene: 7. CDR3 in amino acids: CASSRVPGQGNTEAFF. The CDR3 DNA reads as TGCGCCAGCAGCCGGGTCCCGGGACAGGGGAACACTGAAGCTTTCTTT.